This entry describes one T cell receptor beta chain. Its antigen is still unknown. This sample is drawn from a study of cytomegalovirus exposure and HLA in healthy donors. Study-wide background: In an early release, HLA-typed donors contributed some 88 million unique TCR sequences. Study-level points and caveats: Several of the most significant clusters appeared linked to common viral pathogens, based on a later analysis. Per a later analysis, HLA-associated TCR beta chains showed more clonal expansion than other, equally common TCR beta chains.

PCR used 60 Vbeta primers and 13 Jbeta primers. Sequenced by immunoSEQ multiplex PCR; TCRdb stores in-frame clones only, minus some. The sample consists of 150,000 to 200,000 clones, roughly 80% of them appearing once. Germline V CDR1 and CDR2: SQVTM, ANQGSEA. The CDR3 is 14 residues long. V dropped 5 bases and J dropped 0 bases, with 14 bases sitting between them. The chain uses TRBV29-1 and TRBJ2-7; perhaps TRBD1 as D (6 bases). The sequence came from a male donor in good health and CMV-seronegative. Material for sequencing was PBMCs. The CDR3 nucleotides are TGCAGCGTTACGGGACACCTTAGCTCCTACGAGCAGTACTTC. Protein: CSVTGHLSSYEQYF.